The rows below give T cell receptor beta chains drawn from one sample of a study of cytomegalovirus exposure and HLA in healthy donors. Repertoires were generated with immunoSEQ multiplex PCR, while TCRdb's copy carries only in-frame clones and drops some. Here the sample spans 250,000 to 350,000 clones, roughly 90% being singletons. The sample consisted of PBMCs. All receptors derive from a man aged 35 to 55 in good health and CMV-seropositive. Both conserved end residues are part of each CDR3. D genes are given only for firm matches. Expanded clones are given a class, and other clones once, few, many or no size at all.

DNA: TGTGCCAGCAGAGACCTTAAGGGGGCAAACACTGAAGCTTTCTTT
CDR3: CASRDLKGANTEAFF
D: TRBD1
size: once
J: TRBJ1-1
V: TRBV6-1

DNA: TGTGCCAGTAGCGACAGGGTGGGTCAGCCCCAGCATTTT
CDR3: CASSDRVGQPQHF
D: TRBD1
size: few
J: TRBJ1-5
V: TRBV19

DNA: TGTGCCAGCAGCCAAGAATGGGCTAGAGGGCCCTACGAGCAGTACTTC
CDR3: CASSQEWARGPYEQYF
D: -
size: few
J: TRBJ2-7
V: TRBV4-2

DNA: TGTGCCAGTAGTACCATCGGGACTGGGAACACTGAAGCTTTCTTT
CDR3: CASSTIGTGNTEAFF
D: -
size: -
J: TRBJ1-1
V: TRBV19

DNA: TGTGCCAGCACCCCAGGACTAGCGGGGAACACCGGGGAGCTGTTTTTT
CDR3: CASTPGLAGNTGELFF
D: TRBD2
size: -
J: TRBJ2-2
V: TRBV7-9

DNA: TGTGCCAGCAGCAGCCGGGTAGCGGGAGAATGGGAGCAGTTCTTC
CDR3: CASSSRVAGEWEQFF
D: TRBD2
size: once
J: TRBJ2-1
V: TRBV11-3

DNA: TGTGCCAGCAGTTATGGGGGGAGGGCTAATGAAAAACTGTTTTTT
CDR3: CASSYGGRANEKLFF
D: -
size: -
J: TRBJ1-4
V: TRBV6-5

DNA: TGTGCCAGCAGCTTAAGAGCTGGGGCCAACGTCCTGACTTTC
CDR3: CASSLRAGANVLTF
D: -
size: few
J: TRBJ2-6
V: TRBV13

DNA: TGTGCCAGCAGCTTCGAGGCCAGGGGAGGGACTGAAGCTTTCTTT
CDR3: CASSFEARGGTEAFF
D: -
size: -
J: TRBJ1-1
V: TRBV7-6

DNA: TGCAGCGTTCACCCCCAGCGTGTGGGTGAGCAGTTCTTC
CDR3: CSVHPQRVGEQFF
D: -
size: few
J: TRBJ2-1
V: TRBV29-1

DNA: TGTGCCAGCTCACTGTCCGCGGGAACCTACGAGCAGTACTTC
CDR3: CASSLSAGTYEQYF
D: -
size: -
J: TRBJ2-7
V: TRBV18

DNA: TGTGCCAGCAGCGATCCCGGGACAGGTTATAATGAAAAACTGTTTTTT
CDR3: CASSDPGTGYNEKLFF
D: TRBD1
size: -
J: TRBJ1-4
V: TRBV9

DNA: TGTGCCTGGAGTCGTGGGGGACAGTTCGAGCAGTACTTC
CDR3: CAWSRGGQFEQYF
D: TRBD1
size: -
J: TRBJ2-7
V: TRBV30

DNA: TGTGCCAGCAATACCGGGAACTCCTACGAGCAGTACTTC
CDR3: CASNTGNSYEQYF
D: -
size: -
J: TRBJ2-7
V: TRBV28

DNA: TGCGCCAGCAGCTTGGTAGCCGGTAACTATGGCTACACCTTC
CDR3: CASSLVAGNYGYTF
D: -
size: -
J: TRBJ1-2
V: TRBV5-1

DNA: TGTGCCAGCAGTTCATTCCCCGGCGAGCAGTACTTC
CDR3: CASSSFPGEQYF
D: -
size: -
J: TRBJ2-7
V: TRBV27

DNA: TGTGCCAGCAGCTTGGACATAGCGGGACAGAGGGAGACCCAGTACTTC
CDR3: CASSLDIAGQRETQYF
D: -
size: -
J: TRBJ2-5
V: TRBV5-5

DNA: TGTGCCAGCAGTGGAGGGACAGCCCGTTACTCTGGAAACACCATATATTTT
CDR3: CASSGGTARYSGNTIYF
D: TRBD1
size: -
J: TRBJ1-3
V: TRBV28

DNA: TGCAGCGTTAAAACCTACGAGCAGTACTTC
CDR3: CSVKTYEQYF
D: -
size: -
J: TRBJ2-7
V: TRBV29-1

DNA: TGCGCCAGCAGCTTAAACCTATTTGACGAGCAGTACTTC
CDR3: CASSLNLFDEQYF
D: -
size: -
J: TRBJ2-7
V: TRBV5-1

DNA: TGTGCCAGCAGCCGACGTTACAGGGTCCGGAAAACAGATACGCAGTATTTT
CDR3: CASSRRYRVRKTDTQYF
D: -
size: -
J: TRBJ2-3
V: TRBV11-2

DNA: TGTGCCAGCAGCTGGACAGGGTCCCACGAGCAGTACTTC
CDR3: CASSWTGSHEQYF
D: TRBD1
size: -
J: TRBJ2-7
V: TRBV7-3

DNA: TGTGCCTGGAGTGTAGAGGGAGATCAGCCCCAGCATTTT
CDR3: CAWSVEGDQPQHF
D: -
size: -
J: TRBJ1-5
V: TRBV30

DNA: TGTGCCAGCAGCAAAGGGCTGAAGGTTTCGGGGGAAAGCAATCAGCCCCAGCATTTT
CDR3: CASSKGLKVSGESNQPQHF
D: -
size: -
J: TRBJ1-5
V: TRBV21-1

DNA: TGCGCCAGCAGCCTTGGACAGAACACCGGGGAGCTGTTTTTT
CDR3: CASSLGQNTGELFF
D: -
size: -
J: TRBJ2-2
V: TRBV5-1

DNA: TGTGCCAGCAGTCGAACTAGCGGGAGCTCCCACGAGCAGTACTTC
CDR3: CASSRTSGSSHEQYF
D: TRBD2
size: -
J: TRBJ2-7
V: TRBV7-6

DNA: TGCAGCGGCCTAGGGGGGGATGGCTACACCTTC
CDR3: CSGLGGDGYTF
D: -
size: -
J: TRBJ1-2
V: TRBV29-1

DNA: TGTGCCAGCAGCTTCCCGTGGACTAGCCGTGAGCAGTTCTTC
CDR3: CASSFPWTSREQFF
D: TRBD2
size: -
J: TRBJ2-1
V: TRBV11-2

DNA: TGTGCCAGCAGTGAAGGACAGGGTACCTACGAGCAGTACTTC
CDR3: CASSEGQGTYEQYF
D: TRBD1
size: -
J: TRBJ2-7
V: TRBV2

DNA: TGCGGCGGGGGGGGGCAGTCTGGAAACACCATATATTTT
CDR3: CGGGGQSGNTIYF
D: -
size: -
J: TRBJ1-3
V: TRBV29-1

DNA: TGTGCCAGCAGAGAGGGGGTCGGCACTGAAGCTTTCTTT
CDR3: CASREGVGTEAFF
D: -
size: -
J: TRBJ1-1
V: TRBV6-1

DNA: TGTGCCAGCAGTCTTCTGGGACAGGTCTACACAGATACGCAGTATTTT
CDR3: CASSLLGQVYTDTQYF
D: TRBD1
size: -
J: TRBJ2-3
V: TRBV2

DNA: TGTGCCAGCAGTCCCCTGGGACAGGGGGCTGCGGGAAACACCATATATTTT
CDR3: CASSPLGQGAAGNTIYF
D: TRBD1
size: -
J: TRBJ1-3
V: TRBV27

DNA: TGTGCCAGTAGTACCGGGACAGGGTGGAACTATGGCTACACCTTC
CDR3: CASSTGTGWNYGYTF
D: TRBD1
size: -
J: TRBJ1-2
V: TRBV19

DNA: TGTGCCAGTACCCGGACAGGATATAGCAATCAGCCCCAGCATTTT
CDR3: CASTRTGYSNQPQHF
D: TRBD1
size: -
J: TRBJ1-5
V: TRBV19

DNA: TGCGCCAGCAGCCAACCCGGACTCAACTATGGCTACACCTTC
CDR3: CASSQPGLNYGYTF
D: -
size: -
J: TRBJ1-2
V: TRBV4-1

DNA: TGTGCCAGCAGTGACAGGGTGTATGGCTACACCTTC
CDR3: CASSDRVYGYTF
D: TRBD1
size: -
J: TRBJ1-2
V: TRBV28

DNA: TGTGCCAGTAGGCTAAACAGGGTTGATGGCTACACCTTC
CDR3: CASRLNRVDGYTF
D: -
size: -
J: TRBJ1-2
V: TRBV19

DNA: TGTTCCAGCAGCCTCGCTCTAGCGGGTAACAATGAGCAGTTCTTC
CDR3: CSSSLALAGNNEQFF
D: TRBD2
size: -
J: TRBJ2-1
V: TRBV7-9

DNA: TGTGCCAGCAGCAGGACAGGGTTAACGGAGACCCAGTACTTC
CDR3: CASSRTGLTETQYF
D: TRBD1
size: -
J: TRBJ2-5
V: TRBV6-5

DNA: TGTGCCTGGAGGGAACAGGATACCGGGGAGCTGTTTTTT
CDR3: CAWREQDTGELFF
D: -
size: -
J: TRBJ2-2
V: TRBV30

DNA: TGTGCCAGCAGCTTAGACAGGGCCTACGAGCAGTACTTC
CDR3: CASSLDRAYEQYF
D: -
size: -
J: TRBJ2-7
V: TRBV7-8

DNA: TGTGCCAGCAGCCAAGATTCGTATGAAAAACTGTTTTTT
CDR3: CASSQDSYEKLFF
D: -
size: -
J: TRBJ1-4
V: TRBV4-2

DNA: TGTGCCAGCAGCTTGGTAGGCGGGAGAGGCGGGACCCAGTACTTC
CDR3: CASSLVGGRGGTQYF
D: TRBD2
size: -
J: TRBJ2-5
V: TRBV5-5

DNA: TGTGCCAGCGGGGTTGGCGGGAACTACAATGAGCAGTTCTTC
CDR3: CASGVGGNYNEQFF
D: -
size: -
J: TRBJ2-1
V: TRBV28

DNA: TGCGCCAGCAGTCCTGGGGTTGACAGGACCACTAACTATGGCTACACCTTC
CDR3: CASSPGVDRTTNYGYTF
D: -
size: -
J: TRBJ1-2
V: TRBV23-1

DNA: TGTGCCAGTAGTATCGGCGCTAGCGAGCAGTACTTC
CDR3: CASSIGASEQYF
D: -
size: -
J: TRBJ2-7
V: TRBV19

DNA: TGCGCCAGCAGTGAGGGGCCCTACGAGCAGTACTTC
CDR3: CASSEGPYEQYF
D: -
size: -
J: TRBJ2-7
V: TRBV10-1

DNA: TGCAGCGTTGAAGATCGAATGGAGGGGGGGAGGTACTTC
CDR3: CSVEDRMEGGRYF
D: -
size: -
J: TRBJ2-4
V: TRBV29-1

DNA: TGTGCCAGCAGCTTGAGCAGGGGTGGAACCGGGGAGCTGTTTTTT
CDR3: CASSLSRGGTGELFF
D: -
size: -
J: TRBJ2-2
V: TRBV7-3

DNA: TGTGCCAGCAGCGCCCGGTCCAGGGTTACTGAAGCTTTCTTT
CDR3: CASSARSRVTEAFF
D: -
size: -
J: TRBJ1-1
V: TRBV6-4

DNA: TGTGCCAGCAGCGTCCGGGACTTCCACTACGAGCAGTACTTC
CDR3: CASSVRDFHYEQYF
D: -
size: few
J: TRBJ2-7
V: TRBV7-9

DNA: TGTGCCAGCAGCCCTGGAGTCGGCGGAGTCTACGAGCAGTACTTC
CDR3: CASSPGVGGVYEQYF
D: -
size: -
J: TRBJ2-7
V: TRBV6-5